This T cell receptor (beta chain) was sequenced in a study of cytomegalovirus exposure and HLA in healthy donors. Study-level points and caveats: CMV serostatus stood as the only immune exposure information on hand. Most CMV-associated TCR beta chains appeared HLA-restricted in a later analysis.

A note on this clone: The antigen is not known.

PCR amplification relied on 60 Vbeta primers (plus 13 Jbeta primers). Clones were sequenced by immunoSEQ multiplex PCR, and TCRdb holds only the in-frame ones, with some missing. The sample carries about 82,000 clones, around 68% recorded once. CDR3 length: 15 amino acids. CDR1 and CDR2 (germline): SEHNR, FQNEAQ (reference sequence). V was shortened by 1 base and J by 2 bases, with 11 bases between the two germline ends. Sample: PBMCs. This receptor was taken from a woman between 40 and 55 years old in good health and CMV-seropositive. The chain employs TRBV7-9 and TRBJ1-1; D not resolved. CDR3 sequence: CASSLGGDVNTEAFF. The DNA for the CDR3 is TGTGCCAGCAGCTTAGGCGGAGATGTTAACACTGAAGCTTTCTTT.